This T cell receptor (beta chain) was found in a study of T cell changes during pregnancy in multiple sclerosis. Profiling relied on immunoSEQ multiplex PCR, and the TCRdb table lists in-frame clones only, not all of them. The repertoire includes roughly 51,000 clones, 92% of them detected once, and approximately 0.15% sits in the top ten. Germline CDR1 MNHEY, CDR2 SMNVEV (reference sequence). The CDR3 is 15 residues long. Trimming at V came to 5 bases and at J to 5 bases, leaving 9 bases not matched to a gene. The sample consisted of CD4+ T cells from peripheral blood mononuclear cells, taken after pregnancy. The source of this sequence is a female donor in good health, enrolled as a control in a pregnancy study. The chain uses TRBV27 and TRBJ1-3, with 7 bases that match TRBD1. CDR3 in amino acids: CASSPSGGRRNTIYF. The CDR3 DNA reads as TGTGCCAGCAGTCCCTCAGGGGGTCGGAGAAACACCATATATTTT.